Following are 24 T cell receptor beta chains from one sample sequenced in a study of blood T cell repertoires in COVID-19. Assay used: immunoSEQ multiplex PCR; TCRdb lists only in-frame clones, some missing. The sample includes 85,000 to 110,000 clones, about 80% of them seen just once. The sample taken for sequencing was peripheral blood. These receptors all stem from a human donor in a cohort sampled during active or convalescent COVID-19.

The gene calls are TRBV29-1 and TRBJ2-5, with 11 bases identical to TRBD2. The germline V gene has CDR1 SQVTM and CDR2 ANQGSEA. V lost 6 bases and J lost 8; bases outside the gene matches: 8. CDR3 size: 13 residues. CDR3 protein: CSVETSGGSTQYF. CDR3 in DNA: TGCAGCGTCGAAACTAGCGGGGGATCAACCCAGTACTTC.

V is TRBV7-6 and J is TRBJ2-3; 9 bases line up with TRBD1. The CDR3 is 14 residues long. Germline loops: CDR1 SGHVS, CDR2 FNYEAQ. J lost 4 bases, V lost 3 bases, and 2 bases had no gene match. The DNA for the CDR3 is TGTGCCAGCAGCTTTAGGGACAGGGCAGATACGCAGTATTTT. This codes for CASSFRDRADTQYF. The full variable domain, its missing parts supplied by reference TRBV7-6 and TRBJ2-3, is GAGVSQSPRYKVTKRGQDVALRCDPISGHVSLYWYRQALGQGPEFLTYFNYEAQQDKSGLPNDRFSAERPEGSISTLTIQRTEQRDSAMYRCASSFRDRADTQYFGPGTRLTVL.

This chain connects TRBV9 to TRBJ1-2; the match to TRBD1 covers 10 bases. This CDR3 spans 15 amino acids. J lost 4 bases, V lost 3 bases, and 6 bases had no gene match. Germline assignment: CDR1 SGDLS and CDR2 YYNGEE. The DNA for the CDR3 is TGTGCCAGCAGCGGTTTGGACAGGGGGACCTATGGCTACACCTTC. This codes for CASSGLDRGTYGYTF.

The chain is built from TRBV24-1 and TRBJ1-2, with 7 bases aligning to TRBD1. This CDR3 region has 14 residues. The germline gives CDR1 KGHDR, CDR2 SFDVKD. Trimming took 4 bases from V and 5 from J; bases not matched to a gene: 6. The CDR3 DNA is TGTGCCACCAGTGAGGGTGCAGGGGGATATGGCTACACCTTC. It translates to CATSEGAGGYGYTF.

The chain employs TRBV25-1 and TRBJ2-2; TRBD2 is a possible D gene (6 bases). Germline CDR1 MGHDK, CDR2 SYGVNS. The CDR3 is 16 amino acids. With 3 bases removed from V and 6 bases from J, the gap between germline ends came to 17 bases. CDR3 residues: CASSEAGMGVPGELFF. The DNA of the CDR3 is TGTGCCAGCAGTGAGGCGGGGATGGGGGTACCCGGGGAGCTGTTTTTT.

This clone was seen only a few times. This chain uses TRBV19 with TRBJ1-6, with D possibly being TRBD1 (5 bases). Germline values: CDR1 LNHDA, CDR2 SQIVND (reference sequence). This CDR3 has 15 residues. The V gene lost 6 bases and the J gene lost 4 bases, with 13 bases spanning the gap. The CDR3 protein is CASRSQANYNSPLHF. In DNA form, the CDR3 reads TGTGCCAGTAGGTCACAGGCAAATTATAATTCACCCCTCCACTTT. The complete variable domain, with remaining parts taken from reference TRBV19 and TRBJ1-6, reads DGGITQSPKYLFRKEGQNVTLSCEQNLNHDAMYWYRQDPGQGLRLIYYSQIVNDFQKGDIAEGYSVSREKKESFPLTVTSAQKNPTAFYLCASRSQANYNSPLHFGNGTRLTVT.

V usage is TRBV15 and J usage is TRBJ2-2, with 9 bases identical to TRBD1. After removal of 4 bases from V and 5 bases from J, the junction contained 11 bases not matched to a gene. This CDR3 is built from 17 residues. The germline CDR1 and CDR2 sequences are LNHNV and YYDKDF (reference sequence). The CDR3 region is CATSKYPGQGGTGELFF. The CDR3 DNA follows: TGTGCCACCAGCAAGTACCCGGGACAGGGTGGAACCGGGGAGCTGTTTTTT. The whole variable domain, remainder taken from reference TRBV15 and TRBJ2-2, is DAMVIQNPRYQVTQFGKPVTLSCSQTLNHNVMYWYQQKSSQAPKLLFHYYDKDFNNEADTPDNFQSRRPNTSFCFLDIRSPGLGDTAMYLCATSKYPGQGGTGELFFGEGSRLTVL.

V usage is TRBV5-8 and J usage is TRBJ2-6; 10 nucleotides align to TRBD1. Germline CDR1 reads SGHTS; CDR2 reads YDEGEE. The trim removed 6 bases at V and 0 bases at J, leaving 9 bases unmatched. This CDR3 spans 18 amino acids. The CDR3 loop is CASMLRDRGFSGANVLTF. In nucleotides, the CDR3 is TGTGCCAGCATGTTAAGGGACAGGGGATTCTCTGGGGCCAACGTCCTGACTTTC.

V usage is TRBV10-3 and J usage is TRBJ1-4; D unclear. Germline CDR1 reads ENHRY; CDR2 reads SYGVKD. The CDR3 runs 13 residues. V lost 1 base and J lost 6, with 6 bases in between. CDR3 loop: CAISEWQDEKLFF. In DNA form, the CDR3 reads TGTGCCATCAGTGAGTGGCAGGATGAAAAACTGTTTTTT.

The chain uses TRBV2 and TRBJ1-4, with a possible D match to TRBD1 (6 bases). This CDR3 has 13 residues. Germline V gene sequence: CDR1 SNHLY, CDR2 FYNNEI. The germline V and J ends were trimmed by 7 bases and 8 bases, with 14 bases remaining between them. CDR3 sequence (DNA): TGTGCCAGCACCCGGGACAACGGGGAAAAACTGTTTTTT. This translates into CASTRDNGEKLFF.

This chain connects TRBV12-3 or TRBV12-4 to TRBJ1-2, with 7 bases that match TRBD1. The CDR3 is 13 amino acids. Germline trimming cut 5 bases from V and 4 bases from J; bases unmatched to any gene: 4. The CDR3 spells CASSTGTAYGYTF. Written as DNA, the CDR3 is TGTGCCAGCAGTACCGGGACAGCCTATGGCTACACCTTC.

This CDR3 is CASSLVGTGVGEQYF. The CDR3 DNA sequence: TGTGCCAGCAGCTTGGTCGGGACAGGGGTCGGCGAGCAGTACTTC. V is TRBV7-3 and J is TRBJ2-7, with TRBD1 matching over 10 bases. The CDR3 is 15 residues long. The V gene's germline CDR1 is SGHTA and CDR2 FQGTGA. V lost 3 bases, J lost 6 bases, and 8 bases stayed unmatched.

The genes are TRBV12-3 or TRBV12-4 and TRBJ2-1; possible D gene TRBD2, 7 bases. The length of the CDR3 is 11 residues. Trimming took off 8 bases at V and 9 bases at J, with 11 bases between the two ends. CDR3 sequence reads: CASRGAFEQFF. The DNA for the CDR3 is TGTGCCAGCCGGGGGGCTTTTGAGCAGTTCTTC.

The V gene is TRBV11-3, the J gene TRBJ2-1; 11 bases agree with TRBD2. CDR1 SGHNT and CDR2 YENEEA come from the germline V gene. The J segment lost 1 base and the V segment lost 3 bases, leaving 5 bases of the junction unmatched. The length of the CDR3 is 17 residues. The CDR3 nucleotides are TGTGCCAGCAGCTTTTATAGCGGGGGGGTGTCCTACAATGAGCAGTTCTTC. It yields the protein CASSFYSGGVSYNEQFF.

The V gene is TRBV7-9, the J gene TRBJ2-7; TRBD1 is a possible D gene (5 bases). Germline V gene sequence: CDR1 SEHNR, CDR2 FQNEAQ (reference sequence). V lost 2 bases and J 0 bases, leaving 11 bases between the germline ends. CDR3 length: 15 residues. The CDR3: CASSLSQGGSYEQYF. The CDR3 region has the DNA TGTGCCAGCAGCTTAAGCCAGGGCGGCTCCTACGAGCAGTACTTC. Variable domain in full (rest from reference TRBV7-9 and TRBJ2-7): DTGVSQNPRHKITKRGQNVTFRCDPISEHNRLYWYRQTLGQGPEFLTYFQNEAQLEKSRLLSDRFSAERPKGSFSTLEIQRTEQGDSAMYLCASSLSQGGSYEQYFGPGTRLTVT.

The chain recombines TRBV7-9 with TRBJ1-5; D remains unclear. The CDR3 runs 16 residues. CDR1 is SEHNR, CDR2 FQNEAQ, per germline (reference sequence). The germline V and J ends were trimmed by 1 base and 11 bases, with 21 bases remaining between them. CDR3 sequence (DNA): TGTGCCAGCAGCTTAGATCAGTCGGGTGAGTCGCGGTCCCAGCATTTT. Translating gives CASSLDQSGESRSQHF.

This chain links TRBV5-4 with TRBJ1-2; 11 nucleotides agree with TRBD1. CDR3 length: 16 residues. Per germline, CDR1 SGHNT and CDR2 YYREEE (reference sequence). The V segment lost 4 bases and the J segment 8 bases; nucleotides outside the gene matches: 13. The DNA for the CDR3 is TGTGCCAGCAGCGGAAAGGGACAGGGGGTGGCTTACGGCTACACCTTC. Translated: CASSGKGQGVAYGYTF.

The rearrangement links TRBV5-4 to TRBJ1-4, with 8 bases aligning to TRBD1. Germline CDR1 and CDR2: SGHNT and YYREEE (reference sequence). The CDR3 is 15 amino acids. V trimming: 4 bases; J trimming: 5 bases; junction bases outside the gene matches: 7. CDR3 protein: CASSVGGQGNEKLFF. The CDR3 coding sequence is TGTGCCAGCAGCGTGGGAGGACAGGGAAATGAAAAACTGTTTTTT.

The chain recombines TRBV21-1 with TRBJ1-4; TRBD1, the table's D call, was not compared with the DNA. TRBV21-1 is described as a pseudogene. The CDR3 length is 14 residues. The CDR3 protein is CASGQGAVYEKLFF. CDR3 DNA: TGTGCCAGCGGTCAGGGGGCAGTGTATGAAAAACTGTTTTTT.

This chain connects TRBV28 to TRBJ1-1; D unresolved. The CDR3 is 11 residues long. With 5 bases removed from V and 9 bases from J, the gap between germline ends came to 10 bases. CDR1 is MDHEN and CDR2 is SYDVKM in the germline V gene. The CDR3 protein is CASSTNPKAFF. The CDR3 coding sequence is TGTGCCAGCAGTACTAATCCAAAAGCTTTCTTT.

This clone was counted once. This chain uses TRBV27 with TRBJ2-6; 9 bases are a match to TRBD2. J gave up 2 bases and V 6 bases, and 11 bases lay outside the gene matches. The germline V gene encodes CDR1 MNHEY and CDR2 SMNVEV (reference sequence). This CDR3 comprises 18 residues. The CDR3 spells CASRALRRGGPGANVLTF. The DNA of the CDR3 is TGTGCCAGCAGGGCCTTACGGCGGGGGGGCCCTGGGGCCAACGTCCTGACTTTC.

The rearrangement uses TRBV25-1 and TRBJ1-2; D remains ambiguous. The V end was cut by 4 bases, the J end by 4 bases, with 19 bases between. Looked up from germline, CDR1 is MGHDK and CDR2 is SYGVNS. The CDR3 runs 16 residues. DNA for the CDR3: TGTGCCAGCAGTGGAGCTCTTGGGAGGCGGTTCTATGGCTACACCTTC. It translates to CASSGALGRRFYGYTF.

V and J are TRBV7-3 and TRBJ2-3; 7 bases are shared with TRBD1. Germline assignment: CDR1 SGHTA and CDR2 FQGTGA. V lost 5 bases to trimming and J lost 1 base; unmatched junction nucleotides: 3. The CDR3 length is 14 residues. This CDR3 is CASSQGDGTDTQYF. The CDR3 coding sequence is TGTGCCAGCAGCCAGGGGGACGGCACAGATACGCAGTATTTT.

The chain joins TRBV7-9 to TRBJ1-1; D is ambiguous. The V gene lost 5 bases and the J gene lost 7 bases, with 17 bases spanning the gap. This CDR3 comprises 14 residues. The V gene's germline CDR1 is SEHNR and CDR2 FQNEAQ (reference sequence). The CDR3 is CASSPAGVVGEAFF. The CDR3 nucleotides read TGTGCCAGCAGCCCCGCCGGGGTCGTGGGTGAAGCTTTCTTT.